Presented here are 11 T cell receptor beta chains from one specimen sequenced in a study of blood T cell repertoires in COVID-19. Libraries were prepared by immunoSEQ multiplex PCR; TCRdb keeps only in-frame clonotypes and omits some of them. The sample holds approximately 210,000 clones, just over 85% seen once. Sequenced sample: peripheral blood. These receptors all come from a man in his late teens or twenties with active or convalescent COVID-19.

This clone was counted only a few times. The chain has TRBV7-8 and TRBJ2-7, with D possibly being TRBD2 (9 bases). CDR3 length equals 18 residues. Germline loops: CDR1 SGHVS, CDR2 FQNEAQ. V shed 5 bases and J shed 2 bases, with 25 bases lying between them. In DNA form, the CDR3 reads TGTGCCAGCAGCCCTCAGGGGGCTAGCGGGATTAGTACCTACGAGCAGTACTTC. Its translation: CASSPQGASGISTYEQYF.

The chain joins TRBV5-8 to TRBJ2-3; D may be TRBD2 (6 bases). CDR1 is SGHTS, CDR2 YDEGEE, per germline. V was trimmed by 2 bases and J by 3 bases, leaving 19 bases between them. CDR3 length equals 17 residues. The CDR3: CASSFLRRRDGTDTQYF. The CDR3 DNA reads TGTGCCAGCAGCTTCTTGCGTCGGCGGGATGGGACAGATACGCAGTATTTT.

In this sample, this clone turned up once. The V call is TRBV5-1, the J call TRBJ2-2; D gene ambiguous. The V end was cut by 3 bases, the J end by 3 bases, with 12 bases between. CDR1 is SGHRS, CDR2 YFSETQ, per germline. The CDR3 has 15 amino acids. In DNA form, the CDR3 reads TGCGCCAGCAGCTCAGGCTTCGAAGACACCGGGGAGCTGTTTTTT. Translating it yields CASSSGFEDTGELFF. Supplemented by reference TRBV5-1 and TRBJ2-2, the full variable domain reads KAGVTQTPRYLIKTRGQQVTLSCSPISGHRSVSWYQQTPGQGLQFLFEYFSETQRNKGNFPGRFSGRQFSNSRSEMNVSTLELGDSALYLCASSSGFEDTGELFFGEGSRLTVL.

The V gene is TRBV11-2, the J gene TRBJ1-6; 7 positions match TRBD1. Germline-derived CDR1 and CDR2 are SGHAT and FQNNGV. Trimming at V came to 5 bases and at J to 4 bases, leaving 11 bases not matched to a gene. This CDR3 comprises 17 residues. The CDR3 loop reads CASSRTNTGEYNSPLHF. Here the CDR3 DNA reads TGTGCCAGCAGCCGAACTAACACAGGGGAATATAATTCACCCCTCCACTTT. The full variable domain, completed using reference TRBV11-2 and TRBJ1-6, is EAGVAQSPRYKIIEKRQSVAFWCNPISGHATLYWYQQILGQGPKLLIQFQNNGVVDDSQLPKDRFSAERLKGVDSTLKIQPAKLEDSAVYLCASSRTNTGEYNSPLHFGNGTRLTVT.

The sample holds many counts of this clone. This rearrangement joins TRBV4-2 to TRBJ2-1; TRBD1 matches at 9 bases. The CDR3 is made up of 17 amino acids. J lost 4 bases, V lost 2 bases, and 9 bases had no gene match. Germline CDR1 LGHNA, CDR2 YNFKEQ. In DNA, the CDR3 is TGTGCCAGCAGCCAATTTCCGGGACAGGGCAGGTACAATGAGCAGTTCTTC. Encoded protein: CASSQFPGQGRYNEQFF.

The chain carries TRBV6-6 and TRBJ2-1, with 9 bases that match TRBD2. The CDR3 is 19 amino acids. V lost 6 bases and J lost 4; bases outside the gene matches: 19. The germline V gene has CDR1 MNHNY and CDR2 SVGAGI (reference sequence). CDR3 DNA: TGTGCCAGCAGCTCACTATACGGGGGAAGACTAGCGGATTACAATGAGCAGTTCTTC. Translating gives CASSSLYGGRLADYNEQFF.

J is TRBJ2-5 and V is TRBV3-1 (or the pseudogene TRBV3-2); a possible D gene is TRBD2 (6 bases). Trimming shortened V by 3 bases and J by 0 bases, and 17 bases separated the two germline ends. CDR3 length: 17 amino acids. The germline CDR1 and CDR2 sequences are LGHDT and YNNKEL (reference sequence). The CDR3 coding sequence is TGTGCCAGCAGCCAGGGGCCGGGACTGACGTACCAAGAGACCCAGTACTTC. Encoded protein: CASSQGPGLTYQETQYF.

The chain links TRBV19 to TRBJ1-6; 10 bases match TRBD1. J lost 9 bases, V lost 5 bases, and 13 bases had no gene match. Germline V CDR1 and CDR2: LNHDA, SQIVND (reference sequence). The length of the CDR3 is 17 residues. The CDR3: CASSGRQGAGSGSPLHF. The DNA for the CDR3 is TGTGCCAGTAGTGGACGACAGGGGGCCGGTTCGGGTTCACCCCTCCACTTT.

V and J are TRBV29-1 and TRBJ1-1; 10 nucleotides line up with TRBD1. The CDR3 length is 14 residues. The V segment lost 7 bases and the J segment 0 bases; nucleotides outside the gene matches: 5. The germline V gene has CDR1 SQVTM and CDR2 ANQGSEA. The CDR3 is CSGGTGAMNTEAFF. The DNA for the CDR3 is TGCAGCGGGGGGACAGGGGCCATGAACACTGAAGCTTTCTTT.

This chain joins TRBV2 and TRBJ1-5; D gene unclear. This CDR3 region has 14 residues. V lost 1 base to trimming and J lost 3 bases, with 7 bases between them. CDR1 and CDR2 from the germline V gene are SNHLY and FYNNEI. CDR3 sequence: CASSEGPLNQPQHF. Written as DNA, the CDR3 is TGTGCCAGCAGTGAAGGGCCCCTCAATCAGCCCCAGCATTTT.

This chain links TRBV27 with TRBJ1-2, with D possibly matching TRBD1 (5 bases). The CDR3 loop spans 14 amino acids. CDR1 and CDR2 (germline): MNHEY, SMNVEV (reference sequence). V gave up 2 bases and J gave up 4 bases, with 11 bases separating them. This chain's CDR3 is CASSLGPGSYGYTF. In DNA, the CDR3 is TGTGCCAGCAGTTTAGGCCCAGGGTCCTATGGCTACACCTTC.